The T cell receptor beta chain under discussion was sequenced for a study of shared clonotypes between healthy human individuals. Broader study findings: Exclusively blood specimens were collected; tissue repertoires likely differ. Across a handful of donors, naive CD4 shared 4.5% to 6%, naive CD8 3% to 3.5%, memory CD4 about 2.4%, memory CD8 around 0.36%.

Profiling relied on immunoSEQ multiplex PCR, and the TCRdb table lists in-frame clones only, not all of them. The sample lists about 600,000 clones; 95% to 98% were seen once. The CDR3 is made up of 16 amino acids. V was pared by 4 bases and J by 0 bases, with 4 bases of the junction left unmatched. The germline CDR1 and CDR2 sequences are MNHEY and SMNVEV (reference sequence). Naive CD8 cells, CD45RO-negative and positively selected for CCR7, excluded terminally differentiated effector memory CD45RA+ cells. A remark on this clone: Its antigen is undetermined.

The chain joins TRBV27 to TRBJ2-1; 9 bases line up with TRBD2. The TCR was taken from a man aged 25 to 40 in good health. The source material was naive CD8+ T cells sorted from blood. The CDR3 sequence is CASSSFSGSSYNEQFF. CDR3 DNA: TGTGCCAGCAGTTCCTTTAGCGGGAGCTCCTACAATGAGCAGTTCTTC.